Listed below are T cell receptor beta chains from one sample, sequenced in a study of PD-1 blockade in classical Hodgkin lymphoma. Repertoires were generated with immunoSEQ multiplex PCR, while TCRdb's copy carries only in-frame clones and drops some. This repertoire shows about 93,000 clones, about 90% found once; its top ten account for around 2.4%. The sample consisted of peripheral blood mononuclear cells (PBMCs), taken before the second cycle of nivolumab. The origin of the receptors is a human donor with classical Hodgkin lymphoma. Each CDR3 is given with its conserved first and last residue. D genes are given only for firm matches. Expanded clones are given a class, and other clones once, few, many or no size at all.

CDR3: CSVFTDRGRDGYTF
DNA: TGCAGCGTCTTCACGGACAGGGGGCGCGATGGCTACACCTTC
size: .
V: TRBV29-1
D: TRBD1
J: TRBJ1-2

CDR3: CASSFTGLAIRFF
DNA: TGTGCCAGCAGTTTTACGGGACTAGCGATCCGGTTCTTC
size: .
V: TRBV28
D: TRBD2
J: TRBJ2-1

CDR3: CASSNWRVDYNEQFF
DNA: TGTGCCAGCTCGAATTGGAGGGTGGATTACAATGAGCAGTTCTTC
size: .
V: TRBV7-9
D: .
J: TRBJ2-1

CDR3: CASSISFGTEDEQYF
DNA: TGTGCCAGTAGTATATCATTTGGGACAGAAGACGAGCAGTACTTC
size: .
V: TRBV19
D: TRBD1
J: TRBJ2-7

CDR3: CASSDRLAGYTGELFF
DNA: TGCGCCAGCAGTGATAGACTAGCGGGGTACACCGGGGAGCTGTTTTTT
size: few
V: TRBV10-1
D: TRBD2
J: TRBJ2-2

CDR3: CASSAGTGRNQPQHF
DNA: TGTGCCAGCAGCGCCGGGACAGGGCGCAATCAGCCCCAGCATTTT
size: .
V: TRBV7-8
D: TRBD1
J: TRBJ1-5

CDR3: CATPTLVNSGGDYGYTF
DNA: TGTGCCACCCCCACCCTGGTAAATTCAGGGGGTGACTATGGCTACACCTTC
size: .
V: TRBV28
D: TRBD1
J: TRBJ1-2

CDR3: CASSSGRPHEQFF
DNA: TGTGCCAGCAGTTCCGGGAGACCCCATGAGCAGTTCTTC
size: .
V: TRBV28
D: .
J: TRBJ2-1

CDR3: CASSPGFSNQPQHF
DNA: TGCGCCAGCAGTCCGGGGTTTAGCAATCAGCCCCAGCATTTT
size: .
V: TRBV5-1
D: .
J: TRBJ1-5

CDR3: CASSGASGRDGLQETQYF
DNA: TGTGCCAGCAGTGGGGCTAGCGGGAGGGACGGCCTACAAGAGACCCAGTACTTC
size: .
V: TRBV6-1
D: TRBD2
J: TRBJ2-5

CDR3: CASSPRPGRGSGYTF
DNA: TGTGCCAGCAGTCCCCGGCCGGGCAGGGGAAGTGGCTACACCTTC
size: .
V: TRBV27
D: .
J: TRBJ1-2

CDR3: CSVEDGGRHSYEQYF
DNA: TGCAGCGTTGAAGACGGAGGGCGTCACTCCTACGAGCAGTACTTC
size: .
V: TRBV29-1
D: .
J: TRBJ2-7

CDR3: CASSINQGGTMNTEAFF
DNA: TGCGCCAGCAGCATTAACCAGGGGGGAACAATGAACACTGAAGCTTTCTTT
size: .
V: TRBV5-1
D: TRBD1
J: TRBJ1-1

CDR3: CASSTRTGQSVYEQFF
DNA: TGTGCCAGCAGCACCCGGACAGGGCAAAGTGTATATGAGCAGTTCTTC
size: once
V: TRBV9
D: TRBD1
J: TRBJ2-1

CDR3: CASSLARQIPNTEAFF
DNA: TGTGCCAGCAGTTTAGCCCGACAGATTCCGAACACTGAAGCTTTCTTT
size: few
V: TRBV27
D: .
J: TRBJ1-1

CDR3: CASSLERHSGELFF
DNA: TGTGCCAGCAGCTTGGAGCGCCATAGCGGGGAGCTGTTTTTT
size: .
V: TRBV7-9
D: .
J: TRBJ2-2

CDR3: CASRWDSGANVLTF
DNA: TGTGCCAGCCGCTGGGACTCTGGGGCCAACGTCCTGACTTTC
size: .
V: TRBV6-6
D: .
J: TRBJ2-6

CDR3: CAHQDRGTNYGYTF
DNA: TGTGCCCACCAGGACAGGGGGACTAACTATGGCTACACCTTC
size: .
V: TRBV28
D: TRBD1
J: TRBJ1-2

CDR3: CASSLTQSAETQYF
DNA: TGTGCCAGCAGCTTAACACAGTCGGCAGAGACCCAGTACTTC
size: .
V: TRBV7-8
D: .
J: TRBJ2-5